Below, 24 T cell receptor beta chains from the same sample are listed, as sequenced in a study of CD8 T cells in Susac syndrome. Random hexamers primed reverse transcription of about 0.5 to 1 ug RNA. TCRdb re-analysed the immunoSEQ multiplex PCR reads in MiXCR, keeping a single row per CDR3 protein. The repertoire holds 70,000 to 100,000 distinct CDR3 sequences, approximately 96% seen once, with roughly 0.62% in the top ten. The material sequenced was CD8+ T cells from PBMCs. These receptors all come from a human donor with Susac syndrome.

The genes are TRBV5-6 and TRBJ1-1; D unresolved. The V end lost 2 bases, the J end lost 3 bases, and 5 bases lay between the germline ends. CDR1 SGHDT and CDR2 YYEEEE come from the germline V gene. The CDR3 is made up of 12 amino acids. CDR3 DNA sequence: TGTGCCAGCAGCTTCGGATACACTGAAGCTTTCTTT. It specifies CASSFGYTEAFF.

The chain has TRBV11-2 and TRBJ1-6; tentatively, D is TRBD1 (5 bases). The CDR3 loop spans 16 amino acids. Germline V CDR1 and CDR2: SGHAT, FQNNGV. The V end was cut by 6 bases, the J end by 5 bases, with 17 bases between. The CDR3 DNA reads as TGTGCCAGCAGACTACGTGGGACCGATAATAATTCACCCCTCCACTTT. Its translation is CASRLRGTDNNSPLHF.

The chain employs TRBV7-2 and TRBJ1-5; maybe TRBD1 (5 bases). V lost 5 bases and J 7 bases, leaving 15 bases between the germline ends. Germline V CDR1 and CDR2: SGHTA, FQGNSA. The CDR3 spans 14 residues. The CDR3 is CASSQWAGRQPQHF. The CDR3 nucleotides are TGTGCCAGCAGCCAATGGGCAGGGAGACAGCCCCAGCATTTT.

The CDR3 protein is CASSQPGLDTEAFF. CDR3 in DNA: TGTGCCAGCAGCCAACCGGGGCTCGACACTGAAGCTTTCTTT. This chain uses TRBV27 with TRBJ1-1, with D perhaps TRBD1 (5 bases). CDR3 size: 14 residues. The V gene's germline CDR1 is MNHEY and CDR2 SMNVEV (reference sequence). V dropped 6 bases and J dropped 3 bases, with 14 bases sitting between them.

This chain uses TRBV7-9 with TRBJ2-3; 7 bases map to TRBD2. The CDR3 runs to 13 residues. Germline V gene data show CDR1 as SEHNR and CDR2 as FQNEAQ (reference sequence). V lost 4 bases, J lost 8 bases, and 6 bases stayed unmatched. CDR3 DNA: TGTGCCAGCAGCTCCACTTGGGGGGGTACGCAGTATTTT. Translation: CASSSTWGGTQYF.

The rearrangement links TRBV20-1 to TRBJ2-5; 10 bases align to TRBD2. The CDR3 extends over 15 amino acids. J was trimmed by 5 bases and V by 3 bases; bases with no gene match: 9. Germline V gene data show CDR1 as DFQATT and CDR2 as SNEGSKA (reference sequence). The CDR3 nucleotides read TGCAGTGCTAGTCTTATAGCGGGGGGCGGGGAGACCCAGTACTTC. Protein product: CSASLIAGGGETQYF.

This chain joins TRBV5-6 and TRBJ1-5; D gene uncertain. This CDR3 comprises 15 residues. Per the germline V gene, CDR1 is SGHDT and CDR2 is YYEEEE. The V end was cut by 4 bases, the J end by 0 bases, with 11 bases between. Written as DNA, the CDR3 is TGTGCCAGCAGCGGGTGGGAGTATAGCAATCAGCCCCAGCATTTT. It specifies CASSGWEYSNQPQHF.

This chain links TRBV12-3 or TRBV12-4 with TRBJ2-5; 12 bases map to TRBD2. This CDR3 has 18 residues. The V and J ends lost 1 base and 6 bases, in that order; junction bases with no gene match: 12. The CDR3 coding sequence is TGTGCCAGCAGTTTAGGCGGGCCTAGCGGGGGGGCCGTGAAGACCCAGTACTTC. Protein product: CASSLGGPSGGAVKTQYF.

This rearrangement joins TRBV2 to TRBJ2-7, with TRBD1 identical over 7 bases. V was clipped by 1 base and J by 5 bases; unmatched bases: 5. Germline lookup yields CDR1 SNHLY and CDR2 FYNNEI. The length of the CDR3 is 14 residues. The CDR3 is CASSEEGDRDEQYF. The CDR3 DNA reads TGTGCCAGCAGTGAAGAAGGAGACAGGGACGAGCAGTACTTC.

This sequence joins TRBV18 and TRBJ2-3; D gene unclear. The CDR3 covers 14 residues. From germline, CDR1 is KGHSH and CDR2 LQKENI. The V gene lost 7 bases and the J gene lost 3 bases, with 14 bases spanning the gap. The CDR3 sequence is CASWIGPATDTQYF. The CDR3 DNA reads TGTGCCAGCTGGATTGGACCAGCAACAGATACGCAGTATTTT.

The CDR3 DNA reads TGTGCCAGCAGCCTCGCCGGGGACGGAGCCTCCTACGAGCAGTACTTC. Translating it yields CASSLAGDGASYEQYF. V is TRBV12-3 or TRBV12-4 and J is TRBJ2-7, with D perhaps assigned TRBD1 or TRBD2 (5 bases each). The V gene lost 6 bases and the J gene lost 0 bases, with 18 bases spanning the gap. The CDR3 covers 16 residues.

Here the CDR3 DNA reads TGTGCCAGCAGCGGGCCGACGGGACAGGGGGTAGGCAATGAGCAGTTCTTC. This gives the protein CASSGPTGQGVGNEQFF. This rearrangement joins TRBV9 to TRBJ2-1; 11 nucleotides agree with TRBD1. The CDR3 runs to 17 residues. Looked up from germline, CDR1 is SGDLS and CDR2 is YYNGEE. J gave up 6 bases and V 3 bases, and 11 bases lay outside the gene matches.

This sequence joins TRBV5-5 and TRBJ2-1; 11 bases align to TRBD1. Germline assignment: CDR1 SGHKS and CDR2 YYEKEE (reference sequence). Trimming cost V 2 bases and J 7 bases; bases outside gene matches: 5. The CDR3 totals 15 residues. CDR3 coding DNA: TGTGCCAGCAGCTTAGGGACAGGGGGTCGGAATGAGCAGTTCTTC. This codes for CASSLGTGGRNEQFF.

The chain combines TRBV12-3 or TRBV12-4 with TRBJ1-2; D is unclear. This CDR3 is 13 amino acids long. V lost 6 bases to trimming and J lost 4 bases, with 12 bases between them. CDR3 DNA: TGTGCCAGCAGGAAGACGACGTCCTATGGCTACACCTTC. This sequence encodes CASRKTTSYGYTF.

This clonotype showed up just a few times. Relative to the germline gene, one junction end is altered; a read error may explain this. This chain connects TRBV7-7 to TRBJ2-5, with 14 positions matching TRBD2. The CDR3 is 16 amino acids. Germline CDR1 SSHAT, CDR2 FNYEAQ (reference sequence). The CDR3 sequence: CASSPRGLAGEETQYF. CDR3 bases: TGTGCTAGCAGCCCTCGGGGACTAGCGGGGGAAGAGACCCAGTACTTC.

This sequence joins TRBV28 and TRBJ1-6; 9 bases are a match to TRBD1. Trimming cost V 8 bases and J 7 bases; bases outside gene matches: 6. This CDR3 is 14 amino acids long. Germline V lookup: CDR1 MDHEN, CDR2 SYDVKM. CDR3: CASRDRVWNSPLHF. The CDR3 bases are TGTGCCAGCCGGGACAGGGTTTGGAATTCACCCCTCCACTTT.

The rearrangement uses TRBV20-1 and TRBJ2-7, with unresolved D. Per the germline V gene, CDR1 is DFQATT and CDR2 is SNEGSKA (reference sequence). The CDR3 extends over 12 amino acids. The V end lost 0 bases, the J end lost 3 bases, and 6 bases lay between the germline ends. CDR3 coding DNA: TGCAGTGCTAGAGATTCGAGCTACGAGCAGTACTTC. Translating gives CSARDSSYEQYF.

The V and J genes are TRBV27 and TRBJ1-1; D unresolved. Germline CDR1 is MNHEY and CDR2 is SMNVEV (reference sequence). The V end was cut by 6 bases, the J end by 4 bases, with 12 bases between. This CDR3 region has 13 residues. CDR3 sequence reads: CASSRDRGTEAFF. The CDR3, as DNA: TGTGCCAGCAGCCGCGATCGGGGCACTGAAGCTTTCTTT.

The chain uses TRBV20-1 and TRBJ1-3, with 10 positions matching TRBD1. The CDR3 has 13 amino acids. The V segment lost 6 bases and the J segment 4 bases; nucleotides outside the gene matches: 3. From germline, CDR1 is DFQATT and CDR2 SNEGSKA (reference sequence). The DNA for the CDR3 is TGCAGTGCCGGGACAGGGGAAGGAAACACCATATATTTT. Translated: CSAGTGEGNTIYF.

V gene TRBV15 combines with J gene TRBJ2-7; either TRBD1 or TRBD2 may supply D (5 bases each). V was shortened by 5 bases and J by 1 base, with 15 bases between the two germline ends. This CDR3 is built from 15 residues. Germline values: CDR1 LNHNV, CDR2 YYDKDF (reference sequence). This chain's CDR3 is CATSLRGRTSYEQYF. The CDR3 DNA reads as TGTGCCACCAGCCTGAGGGGACGGACTTCCTACGAGCAGTACTTC.

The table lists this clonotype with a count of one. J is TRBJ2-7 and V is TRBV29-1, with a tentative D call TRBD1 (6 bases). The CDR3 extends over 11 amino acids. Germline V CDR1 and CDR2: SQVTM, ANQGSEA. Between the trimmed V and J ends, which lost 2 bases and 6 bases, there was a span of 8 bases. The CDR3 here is CSVEQGSEQYF. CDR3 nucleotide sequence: TGCAGCGTTGAACAGGGGAGCGAGCAGTACTTC.

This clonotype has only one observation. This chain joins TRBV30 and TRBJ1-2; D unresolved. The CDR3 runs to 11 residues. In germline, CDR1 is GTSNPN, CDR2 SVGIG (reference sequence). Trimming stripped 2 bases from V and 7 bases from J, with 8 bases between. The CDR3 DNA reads TGTGCCTGGAGTCCCTCGTCTGGCTACACCTTC. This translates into CAWSPSSGYTF.

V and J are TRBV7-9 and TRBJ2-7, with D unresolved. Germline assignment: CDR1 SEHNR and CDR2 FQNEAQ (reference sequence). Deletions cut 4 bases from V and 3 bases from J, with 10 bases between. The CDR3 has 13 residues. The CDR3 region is CASSSHVDYEQYF. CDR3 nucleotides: TGTGCCAGCAGCTCCCATGTGGACTACGAGCAGTACTTC.

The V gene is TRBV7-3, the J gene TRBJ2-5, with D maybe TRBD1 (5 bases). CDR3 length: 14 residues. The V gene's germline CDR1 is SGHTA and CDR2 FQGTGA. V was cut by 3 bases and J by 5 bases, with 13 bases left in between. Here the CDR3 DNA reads TGTGCCAGCAGCTTGGGTGGGGCTGGGGAGACCCAGTACTTC. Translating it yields CASSLGGAGETQYF.